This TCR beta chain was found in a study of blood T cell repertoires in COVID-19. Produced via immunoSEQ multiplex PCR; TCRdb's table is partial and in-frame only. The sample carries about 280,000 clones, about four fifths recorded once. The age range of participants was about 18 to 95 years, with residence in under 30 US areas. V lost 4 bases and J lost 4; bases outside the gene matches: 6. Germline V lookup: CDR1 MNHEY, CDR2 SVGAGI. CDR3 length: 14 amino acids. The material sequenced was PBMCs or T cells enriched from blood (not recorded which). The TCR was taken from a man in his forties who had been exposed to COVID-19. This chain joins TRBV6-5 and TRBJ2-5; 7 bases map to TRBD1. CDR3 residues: CASSFYTGAETQYF. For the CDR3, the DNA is TGTGCCAGCAGTTTCTATACAGGGGCAGAGACCCAGTACTTC.